The entry below gives a single TCR beta chain sequence along with its context. Profiled with immunoSEQ multiplex PCR; TCRdb holds only in-frame clones, not every one. Among some 120,000 clones listed, 90% were seen once. The sample belongs to a study of control samples from healthy donors and cancer patients. The germline V gene encodes CDR1 SSHAT and CDR2 FNYEAQ (reference sequence). Trimming removed 1 base from V and 4 bases from J, with 11 bases in between. This CDR3 spans 15 amino acids. The genes are TRBV7-7 and TRBJ1-3; unclear D gene. This sequence originates from a man aged 18 to 29 in good health. The sample taken for sequencing was blood. The CDR3 coding sequence is TGTGCCAGCAGCTTAGAGCCGGGGATCGGAAACACCATATATTTT. It codes for CASSLEPGIGNTIYF.